This TCR beta chain was captured by sequencing in a study of cytomegalovirus exposure and HLA in healthy donors. PCR primers comprised 60 Vbeta and 13 Jbeta primers. Clones were sequenced by immunoSEQ multiplex PCR, and TCRdb holds only the in-frame ones, with some missing. Of 160,000 or so clones detected, 80% appear once; the ten largest clones hold approximately 9.8%. General study findings and limits: Among the most significant clusters, several appeared linked to common viral pathogens in a later analysis. A cluster of highly shared sequence variants was likely a sequencing artifact.

Germline CDR1 is MDHEN and CDR2 is SYDVKM. The CDR3 length is 15 residues. V lost 6 bases to trimming and J lost 4 bases, with 18 bases between them. In regard to this clone: Its specificity is not known.

This sequence joins TRBV28 and TRBJ2-5, with a weak D call TRBD1 (6 bases). The sequence was collected from a man between 18 and 35 years old in good health and CMV-seropositive. Sequenced sample: PBMCs. In DNA, the CDR3 is TGTGCCAGCAGCTCCGACAGGTGGGCGGCAGAGACCCAGTACTTC. It codes for CASSSDRWAAETQYF.